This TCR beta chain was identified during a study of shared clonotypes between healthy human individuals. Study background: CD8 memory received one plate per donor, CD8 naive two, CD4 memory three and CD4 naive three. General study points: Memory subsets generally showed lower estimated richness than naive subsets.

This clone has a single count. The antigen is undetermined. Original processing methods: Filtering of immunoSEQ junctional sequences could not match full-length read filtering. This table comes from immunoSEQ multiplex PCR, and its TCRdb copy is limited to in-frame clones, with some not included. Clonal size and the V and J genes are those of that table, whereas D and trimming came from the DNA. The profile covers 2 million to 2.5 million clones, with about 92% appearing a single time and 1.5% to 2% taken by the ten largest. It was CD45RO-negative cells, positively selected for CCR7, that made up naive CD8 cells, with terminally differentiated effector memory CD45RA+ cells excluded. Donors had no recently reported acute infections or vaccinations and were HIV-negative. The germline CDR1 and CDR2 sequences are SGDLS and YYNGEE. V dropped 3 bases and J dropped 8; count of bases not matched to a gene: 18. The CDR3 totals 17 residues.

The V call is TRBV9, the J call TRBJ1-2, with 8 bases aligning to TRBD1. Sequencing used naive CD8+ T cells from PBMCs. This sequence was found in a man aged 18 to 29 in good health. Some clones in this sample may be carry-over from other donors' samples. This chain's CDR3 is CASSAPGGQFPPGGYTF. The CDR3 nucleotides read TGTGCCAGCAGCGCCCCAGGGGGCCAATTCCCTCCCGGGGGCTACACCTTC. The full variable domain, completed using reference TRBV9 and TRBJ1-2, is DSGVTQTPKHLITATGQRVTLRCSPRSGDLSVYWYQQSLDQGLQFLIQYYNGEERAKGNILERFSAQQFPDLHSELNLSSLELGDSALYFCASSAPGGQFPPGGYTFGSGTRLTVV.